This T cell receptor beta chain came from a study of technical replicates of blood from a few donors. Clones were sequenced by immunoSEQ multiplex PCR, and TCRdb holds only the in-frame ones, with some missing. Of about 81,000 clones in the sample, 95% were seen once. The sequenced sample consisted of T cells isolated from PBMCs. This TCR was sampled from a human donor in good health.

Written as DNA, the CDR3 is TGTGCCATTAGCCTGGGGACAGCAGGCACAGATACGCAGTATTTT. Protein: CAISLGTAGTDTQYF. The V call is TRBV10-3, the J call TRBJ2-3; 7 bases align to TRBD1. V shed 9 bases, J shed 1 base, and the junction held 10 bases outside the gene matches. In germline, CDR1 is ENHRY, CDR2 SYGVKD. The CDR3 covers 15 residues.